This entry concerns a single T cell receptor beta chain. The antigen it recognizes is unknown. Per-base quality was not reported, and no clone a single base away is much larger than it. Germline trimming: 6 bases from V, 7 bases from J; junction bases outside gene matches: 4. CDR1 and CDR2 are read off the germline V gene as SGHTA and FQGTGA. The CDR3 runs 13 residues from the cysteine to the phenylalanine. Left in the record is the CDR3 DNA by itself, 39 bases read in frame from the first base. The method was the immunoSEQ multiplex PCR assay. For the multiplex PCR, a mixture combining 60 forward primers for TCR Vbeta segments and 13 reverse primers for TCR Jbeta segments was used. The CDR3 region of rearranged TCR beta genes was amplified from genomic DNA with a multiplex PCR assay. Amplified TCR beta libraries were sequenced as 87-base-pair reads on the Illumina HiSeq System. The study's processing was this. A later analysis tallied around 80 million unique TCR beta chains across the approximately 670 repertoires, and some 10 million of those chains were shared by two or more donors. A nearest-neighbor algorithm error-corrected the raw reads and collapsed the reads into unique sequences, merging closely related sequences to remove PCR and sequencing errors. To assign V, D and J gene segments, CDR3 sequences were aligned to IMGT reference sequences. For a sequence to be retained, a match of at least six nucleotides was required to both a V gene segment and a J gene segment. Rearrangements were called productive when the CDR3 lacked stop codons and stayed in frame with V and J; all others were non-productive. Following IMGT convention, CDR3 was defined as the stretch from the second conserved V-encoded cysteine to the conserved J-encoded phenylalanine. Sequences without an unambiguous match to a single V gene segment were excluded from the earlier analysis of about 640 of the donors. An earlier analysis of about 590 of the donors classified V segments as functional when productive rearrangements were above 56.7% and as segregating when the standard deviation between donors was above 5%. To diagnose cytomegalovirus status from the catalog of TCR beta chain sequences, a statistical classification framework was built. V and J gene assignment, in a later analysis, came from comparing TCR nucleotide sequences with IMGT/GENE-DB human TR gene sequences. The TCRdist pipeline was used in a later analysis to assign CDR3 sequences and most-parsimonious VDJ recombination scenarios. In a later analysis, each TCR beta chain was defined by its CDR3 amino acid sequence together with its V-gene family, and reads lacking a unique V-gene family were excluded. To address suspected cross-contamination and a sequencing artifact, a later analysis removed approximately 590 highly shared, low-generation-probability nucleotide sequences. A later analysis calculated a clonal expansion index for each public chain from normalized within-repertoire ranks of inferred template counts. Generation probabilities in a later analysis came from a VDJ recombination model fitted to out-of-frame rearrangements, and those results were checked against IGoR. Hypergeometric tests were used in a later analysis to score TCR-TCR, TCR-HLA and TCR-CMV co-occurrence, with a repertoire-size bias correction applied to the TCR pairs. To estimate false discovery rates, a later analysis permuted the HLA or CMV assignments 20 times. A later analysis grouped co-occurring TCRs with DBSCAN, adding TCRdist sequence similarity when clustering within HLA-allele-positive subsets. Repertoires with fewer than 30,000 or more than 120,000 public chains, plus five repertoires with anomalous nucleotide sharing, were excluded from co-occurrence clustering. TCRdb's version of the immuneACCESS table is confined to in-frame rearrangements and falls short of the full clone set. An unresolved V gene accounts for under half of the shortfall where checked; the remainder is of unknown origin. V and J calls and clone size follow that table, whereas D and trimming were derived from the DNA. Counted in this sample were under 300,000 clones; about 86% of them appeared once. Less than 8.5% of the sample is held by the ten biggest clonotypes.

The cohort consisted of 650 to 700 healthy bone marrow donors. All cohort members were sampled while nominally healthy, although unrecorded immune exposures were likely present. The donor was CMV seropositive and belonged to the group of some 290 seropositive cohort members. Every donor gave a peripheral blood sample, and the peripheral blood mononuclear cells from that sample were used for TCR beta sequencing. Genomic DNA extraction from the blood cell samples was performed with the Qiagen DNeasy Blood Extraction Kit. This entry belongs to a study of cytomegalovirus exposure and HLA in healthy donors (TCRdb year 2017). For the wider study: In an earlier analysis of roughly 590 of the donors, 250 to 350 Gb of sequence data and approximately 120 million unique TCR beta sequences from roughly 180 million T cells were reported. The study aimed to test whether cataloging public T cell receptors could reveal signatures of past pathogen exposure. An early release covering roughly 640 HLA-typed donors comprised 250 to 350 gigabases of sequencing data and 85 million to 100 million unique TCR sequences. Across under 500 genotyped donors of the cohort, an average of about 250,000 unique TCR beta nucleotide sequences per donor were sequenced, and 15% to 20% of those sequences were non-productive. A separate validation cohort of about 110 different subjects was used in addition to the approximately 700-subject first cohort. High-throughput TCR immunosequencing, statistical association of individual TCRs with disease status, and machine learning were combined to predict cytomegalovirus infection status. An earlier analysis of 500 to 650 of the donors applied high-throughput TCR beta sequencing to assess whether each TCR beta V gene segment acted as functional or pseudogenic. The later analysis used no new phenotypic data to find candidate immune exposures, relying instead on TCR beta sequences and their occurrence across donors. Donor age, sex, ethnicity and CMV serostatus were compiled alongside the repertoire data. A later genetic analysis took genome-wide SNP genotypes for about three fifths of the 666 donors and used that subset as a discovery cohort. All discovery cohort repertoires had been generated using a single sequencing platform. A later analysis re-analyzed previously published TCR beta repertoires from hundreds of donors and added high-resolution HLA genotyping to study TCR occurrence patterns. HLA typing covered class I and class II loci at four-digit resolution. The number of typed donors differed by locus: 629-630 for A, B, C, DRB1 and DQB1; approximately 530 for DQA1; 606 for DPA1; and roughly 470 for DPB1. Among the roughly 370 genotyped donors, approximately 82% belonged to the genetic ancestry cluster associated with self-reported Caucasian donors. Roughly five DR-DQ haplotypes were handled as single units for association and clustering, since linkage in the cohort was strong. The study used immunosequencing to profile the T cell repertoires of under 700 subjects and linked those repertoires to cytomegalovirus serostatus.

Here is what the overall study found, with its caveats: In a later analysis, 16,951 TCR beta sequences were associated with specific HLA alleles at a false discovery rate of 0.05. An earlier analysis of approximately 600 of the donors showed that most TCR beta V segments appeared in productive rearrangements either about 87% or about 30% of the time, which broadly matched IMGT annotations. When HLA alleles, especially DR and DQ, strongly co-occurred, TCR associations were difficult to assign to individual alleles. A cluster of highly shared sequence variants was judged likely to be a technical artifact of the sequencing pipeline. Sequencing depth was assumed to be roughly uniform across donors in the presence/absence analyses, though that assumption may not hold. A further reported finding was that TCR beta sequences accurately predicted the HLA-A and HLA-B alleles for most subjects in the first cohort. In a later analysis, most CMV-associated TCR beta chains were found to appear HLA-restricted, with HLA associations seemingly driven largely by CMV exposure. In vitro tests confirmed that three of the cytomegalovirus-associated TCR beta chains recognize cytomegalovirus antigens. In a later analysis, HLA-associated TCR beta chains were found to be more clonally expanded and to have lower generation probabilities than equally common non-associated chains. Most TCR sequences were seen in very few donors, while some public TCRs were found in many individuals. CMV serostatus was the only immune exposure information available for the cohort. According to a later genetic analysis, donors in an Asian-associated ancestry cluster had fewer N-insertions in productive TCRs than the roughly 700-donor mean. The earlier analysis of almost 600 of the donors excluded approximately 17 rarely observed V segments, including chromosome 9 orphons, because counts were too low. The study listed 170 or so TCR beta chains as associated with cytomegalovirus. It was suggested by the authors that the approach could potentially be generalized to other disease states and immunological phenotypes. The 87-base-pair reads could not distinguish some IMGT-functional V segments, including TRBV6-2 and TRBV6-3, so those segments were excluded. In a later genetic analysis, a missense DCLRE1C variant was associated with V-gene and J-gene trimming of TCR beta chains, and the association was replicated in an independent cohort. In a later analysis, the rate of TCR association differed among HLA loci, with DRB1 alleles having the most associated TCRs and HLA-C alleles having the fewest. HLA typing was unavailable for some donors at each locus, so association tests used only the typed subset. In a later analysis, several top co-occurrence clusters were reported to appear linked to parvovirus B19, influenza, CMV and Epstein-Barr virus. This cohort had only TCR beta chains sequenced, and the lack of alpha or paired-chain data limited which features could be detected. Linkage disequilibrium might explain the correlated functional status among segregating V segments, but an unknown experimental factor could not be ruled out. The classifier was reported to diagnose cytomegalovirus status with high specificity and sensitivity in both the original and validation cohorts.

The sequenced material came from PBMCs. The receptor was isolated from a woman between 55 and 75 years old in good health and CMV-seropositive. This sequence uses TRBV7-3 and TRBJ1-2; 11 nucleotides in the junction match TRBD1. The CDR3 region reads CASRWTGGSGYTF. The DNA sequence is given as TGTGCCAGCAGGTGGACAGGGGGCAGTGGCTACACCTTC.